In this sample, the clone carrying this T cell receptor (beta chain) turned up many times. This sample is part of a study of identical twins. CDR3 length: 14 amino acids. The J segment lost 5 bases and the V segment lost 6 bases, leaving 9 bases of the junction unmatched. Germline assignment: CDR1 LGHDT and CDR2 YNNKEL (reference sequence). cDNA carried unique molecular identifiers, and a universal primer site was added by template switching. TCRdb reanalysed the 5' RACE reads using MiXCR and keeps one entry per CDR3 protein. The table has 140,000 to 150,000 distinct CDR3 sequences, approximately 3.5% seen once.

The chain carries TRBV3-1 and TRBJ1-2; 7 bases fit TRBD1. Sequenced sample: memory T cells sorted from blood. The TCR originated in a man younger than 35 in good health. The CDR3 sequence is CASSAGQTTYGYTF. The CDR3 region has the DNA TGTGCCAGCAGTGCGGGACAGACAACTTATGGCTACACCTTC.